This TCR beta chain appears in the sequencing data of a study of beta chain features in type 1 diabetes. General study results and limits: The study notes PCR might favor shorter templates equally in patients and controls. Insertions at VDJ junctions were less frequent in type 1 diabetes patients. These patients also deleted more nucleotides at the same junctions. Among all four CD4+ subsets, Type 1 diabetes patients had TCRB CDR3s that were moderately but significantly shorter.

Isolated RNA was reverse transcribed in full, so expressed TCRB transcripts were sequenced. Sequenced by immunoSEQ multiplex PCR; TCRdb stores in-frame clones only, minus some. The sample shows hundreds of thousands of clones, roughly 12% of them seen only once. Each of the CD4+ naive, central memory, regulatory and stem cell-like memory populations was sorted via CD45RO/CCR7/CD25/CD127/CD95/CD27. Regarding this clone: Its specificity is not known.

CDR3 length equals 14 residues. Germline-derived CDR1 and CDR2 are SGHTA and FQGNSA. After removal of 5 bases from V and 5 bases from J, the junction contained 9 bases not matched to a gene. The specimen was naive CD4+ T cells from blood. This sequence was found in a woman aged 18-29 years with type 1 diabetes. The chain carries TRBV7-2 and TRBJ2-7; 7 nucleotides align to TRBD1. CDR3: CASSGTGVQNEQYF. The CDR3 nucleotides read TGTGCCAGCAGCGGCACAGGGGTCCAGAACGAGCAGTACTTC.